The clone carrying this TCR beta chain was observed at least ten times. What it binds is not known. The CDR3 loop spans 12 amino acids. V was trimmed by 3 bases and J by 10 bases, leaving 12 bases between them. Per the germline V gene, CDR1 is LGHDT and CDR2 is YNNKEL (reference sequence). TCR beta CDR3 region amplification was performed from RNA transcripts. First-round RT-PCR targeting the TCR CDR3 was performed with the HTBI primer set. In TCRdb, the multiplex PCR reads were re-called with MiXCR into one record per CDR3 protein. The sample yields hundreds of thousands of distinct CDR3 sequences, roughly 15% seen once. These patients, aged 18 to 65, had recently diagnosed hyperthyroidism lasting under 2 months. The study based diagnoses on clinical symptoms, serum thyroxine and TRAb, thyroid ultrasound and orbital computed tomography. The data derive from a study of T cells in Graves' hyperthyroidism and ophthalmopathy. Study background: Peripheral blood was collected at initial diagnosis, before any treatment. Study-level results: In blood, most of the thyroid clonotypes expanded above 0.001 were also present.

V usage is TRBV3-1 and J usage is TRBJ1-1, with D perhaps matching TRBD1 (5 bases). This clonotype was obtained from a young woman with Graves' hyperthyroidism. The sample comprised blood. CDR3 in DNA: TGTGCCAGCAGCCAGTGGGGGGATGCAGCTTTCTTT. It yields the protein CASSQWGDAAFF.